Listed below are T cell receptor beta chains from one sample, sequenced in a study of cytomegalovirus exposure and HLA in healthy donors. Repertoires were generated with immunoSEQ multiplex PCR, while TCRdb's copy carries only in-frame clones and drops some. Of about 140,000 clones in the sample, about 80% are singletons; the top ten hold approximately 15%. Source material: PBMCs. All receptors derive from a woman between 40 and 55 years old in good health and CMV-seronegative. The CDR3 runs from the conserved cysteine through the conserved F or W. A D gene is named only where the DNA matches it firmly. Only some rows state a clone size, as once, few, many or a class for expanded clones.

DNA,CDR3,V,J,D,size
TGTGCCAGCAGCCAGGGGGACTTGAGCAATCAGCCCCAGCATTTT,CASSQGDLSNQPQHF,TRBV28,TRBJ1-5,TRBD1,-
TGTGCCAGCAGCTTTATGAGGAGCGGGAGCGGGTCAGATACGCAGTATTTT,CASSFMRSGSGSDTQYF,TRBV7-2,TRBJ2-3,TRBD2,-
TGCAGCGTTGGGCCCGGGGGAGAGACCCAGTACTTC,CSVGPGGETQYF,TRBV29-1,TRBJ2-5,-,-
TGTGCCAGTGGATCGAGACAGGGGATCTCTGGAAACACCATATATTTT,CASGSRQGISGNTIYF,TRBV28,TRBJ1-3,TRBD1,few
TGTGCCAGCACCACAGGATTTAACTATGGCTACACCTTC,CASTTGFNYGYTF,TRBV28,TRBJ1-2,-,-
TGCGCCAGCAGCTGGACAGGGATTTCCTCCGAGCAGTACTTC,CASSWTGISSEQYF,TRBV5-1,TRBJ2-7,TRBD1,-
TGTGCCAGCAGCCAAGCGGGGGGAAATGAGCAGTTCTTC,CASSQAGGNEQFF,TRBV11-2,TRBJ2-1,TRBD2,-
TGTGCCACCCTTCCACTAGCGGGAGGCTGGAGCTCCTACAATGAGCAGTTCTTC,CATLPLAGGWSSYNEQFF,TRBV27,TRBJ2-1,TRBD2,-
TGTGCCAGCAGCTTAACAGCGGGAGCATCAAACAATGAGCAGTTCTTC,CASSLTAGASNNEQFF,TRBV7-3,TRBJ2-1,TRBD2,-
TGTGCCAGCAGCGTCAGTAGCGGGAGCTCCTACAATGAGCAGTTCTTC,CASSVSSGSSYNEQFF,TRBV9,TRBJ2-1,TRBD2,few
TGTGCCATCAGTGAGCTAGCGGGAGCCCCCTACGAGCAGTACTTC,CAISELAGAPYEQYF,TRBV10-3,TRBJ2-7,TRBD2,-
TGTGCCAAACATCGGGAGCGGGAAGTCTCCTACAATGAGCAGTTCTTC,CAKHREREVSYNEQFF,TRBV19,TRBJ2-1,TRBD2,-
TGTGCCAGCAGCCAAAGGCAGGACAGGGGGCGCGACTATGGCTACACCTTC,CASSQRQDRGRDYGYTF,TRBV7-9,TRBJ1-2,TRBD1,-
TGTGCCAGCAGCCCTGGACTAGTAACCTACGAGCAGTACTTC,CASSPGLVTYEQYF,TRBV11-1,TRBJ2-7,TRBD2,-
TGTGCCAGTAGTATAGGGGACAGGATTGATGGCTACACCTTC,CASSIGDRIDGYTF,TRBV19,TRBJ1-2,TRBD1,-
TGCGCCAGCAGCGACAGGGCTCGGGCCGAGCAGTACTTC,CASSDRARAEQYF,TRBV4-3,TRBJ2-7,TRBD1,-
TGTGCCAGCAGTTTGTTGGGAGGGTCCTACGAGCAGTACTTC,CASSLLGGSYEQYF,TRBV27,TRBJ2-7,TRBD2,-
TGTGCCAGCAGCTTTGTTTCGAGTACCGGGGAGCTGTTTTTT,CASSFVSSTGELFF,TRBV7-8,TRBJ2-2,-,-
TGTGCCAGCAGCTTGGGGGGTATAGACTATGGCTACACCTTC,CASSLGGIDYGYTF,TRBV7-9,TRBJ1-2,-,-
TGTGCCAGCTCACCTCGGAGGACGGAATATGGCTACACCTTC,CASSPRRTEYGYTF,TRBV18,TRBJ1-2,-,few
TGTGCCAGCACCCCCAGCGGGGGCCACTACAATGAGCAGTTCTTC,CASTPSGGHYNEQFF,TRBV6-4,TRBJ2-1,TRBD2,-
TGTGCCTGGAGCGGGAGCGGGGTCAGTACCTACAATGAGCAGTTCTTC,CAWSGSGVSTYNEQFF,TRBV30,TRBJ2-1,TRBD2,-
TGTGCCATCAGTGAGTCGATTGGAGCGGGAGAGGGGTACGAGCAGTACTTC,CAISESIGAGEGYEQYF,TRBV10-3,TRBJ2-7,TRBD2,-
TGTGCCAGCAGCGATACGGGGGGGTACGGGTCCGACTATGGCTACACCTTC,CASSDTGGYGSDYGYTF,TRBV11-1,TRBJ1-2,-,-
TGTGCCAGCAGCCGAGACAGGTACCAAGAGACCCAGTACTTC,CASSRDRYQETQYF,TRBV11-2,TRBJ2-5,-,-
TGTGCCAGCAGTTACCCAACTAGCGGGGGGGCCGGGGAGCTGTTTTTT,CASSYPTSGGAGELFF,TRBV6-6,TRBJ2-2,TRBD2,-
TGTGCCAGCAGTCCACTAGCGGGAGGTCATTTATACGAGCAGTACTTC,CASSPLAGGHLYEQYF,TRBV27,TRBJ2-7,TRBD2,-
TGTGCCAGCAGTGACCAGAGCGGGACTCCTATCTTC,CASSDQSGTPIF,TRBV6-1,TRBJ2-7,TRBD2,-
TGTGCCTGGAGTCACAGGGGGAATGAAAAACTGTTTTTT,CAWSHRGNEKLFF,TRBV30,TRBJ1-4,TRBD1,-
TGTGCCAGCAGCTCGACAGGGGCTCGGGCTTTCTTT,CASSSTGARAFF,TRBV7-8,TRBJ1-1,TRBD1,-
TGTGCCAGCAGCTTGACAGGGAACACTGAAGCTTTCTTT,CASSLTGNTEAFF,TRBV5-4,TRBJ1-1,-,few
TGTGCCTGGACAGGGACTGGAAACACCATATATTTT,CAWTGTGNTIYF,TRBV30,TRBJ1-3,-,-
TGTGCCAGCAGCCAGGGACAGCGTAATTCACCCCTCCACTTT,CASSQGQRNSPLHF,TRBV9,TRBJ1-6,TRBD1,few